This TCR beta chain was identified in a study of post-analysis software for immune sequencing data. Germline trimming cut 2 bases from V and 8 bases from J; bases unmatched to any gene: 13. This CDR3 region has 17 residues. Every TCR beta cDNA library bore unique molecular identifiers. There were roughly 0.95 to 11 million T cells, and about 540,000 cDNA molecules came from them. TCRdb itself ran the PCR reads through MiXCR, one entry per CDR3 protein. This repertoire shows around 770,000 distinct CDR3 sequences, 46% found once; its top ten account for roughly 4.9%. Study-wide points: Significantly decreased normalized Chao1 diversity was recorded for multiple sclerosis patients relative to controls. Controls showed lower frequencies than patients for roughly five TRBV segments, and TRBV5-6, TRBV5-1 and TRBV20-1 were among these. Samples from one preparation batch, clustered by F measure, grouped strongly together.

As concerns this clonotype: Its antigen is currently unknown.

The clonotype was recovered from a girl between 5 and 17 years old with multiple sclerosis. The source material was blood. J is TRBJ2-1 and V is TRBV12-3 or TRBV12-4, with 9 bases fitting TRBD2. CDR3 loop: CASSLFGGRGTMDEQFF. DNA of the CDR3: TGTGCCAGCAGTTTATTTGGCGGGAGGGGAACAATGGATGAGCAGTTCTTC.